Shown below are 17 T cell receptor beta chains from a single sample sequenced in a study of T-cell memory formation after mild COVID-19 (dated by TCRdb to about 2021). Library creation used 5' RACE. Sequencing relied on an Illumina NovaSeq 6000. TCRdb trimmed public reads at Q25 via fastp, called clones via MiXCR and kept in-frame beta chains. Identical CDR3 proteins give one entry, which carries the most common genes and DNA. Present in this sample are some 330,000 distinct CDR3 sequences, under 25% of which were seen just once. Of the sample, roughly an eighth is held by the ten largest clones. Material: PBMCs or a T cell subset sorted from them (not recorded which). The source of these receptors is an adult woman who had mild COVID-19 (a few samples of this study predate the infection). The sample titles of this study are shuffled in the database, so cell type and time point are left out; the donor was told from shared clones.

This clonotype was seen a handful of times. The rearrangement links TRBV24-1 to TRBJ2-2; no clear D gene. CDR1 KGHDR and CDR2 SFDVKD come from the germline V gene. Between the trimmed V and J ends, which lost 5 bases and 4 bases, there was a span of 4 bases. The CDR3 is 12 amino acids. The CDR3 spells CATSGATGELFF. For the CDR3, the DNA is TGTGCCACCAGTGGGGCCACCGGGGAGCTGTTTTTT.

This chain joins TRBV25-1 and TRBJ2-5; no reliable D call. V shed 4 bases and J shed 1 base, with 13 bases lying between them. Germline CDR1 reads MGHDK; CDR2 reads SYGVNS. This CDR3 is 15 amino acids long. The CDR3 DNA sequence: TGTGCCAGCAGTGGCAGCTCGGGCCTCCAAGAGACCCAGTACTTC. Translation: CASSGSSGLQETQYF.

V gene TRBV24-1 combines with J gene TRBJ2-7; TRBD1 is a possible D gene (5 bases). V lost 2 bases, J lost 3 bases, and 16 bases lay in between. The germline V gene encodes CDR1 KGHDR and CDR2 SFDVKD. The CDR3 extends over 16 amino acids. Here the CDR3 DNA reads TGTGCCACCAGTGATTCCTCCGGACATGAACGCTACGAGCAGTACTTC. This gives the protein CATSDSSGHERYEQYF.

The rearrangement joins TRBV5-1 to TRBJ2-3; D gene unclear. The germline V gene has CDR1 SGHRS and CDR2 YFSETQ. Trimming left V 2 bases short and J 0 bases short, with 10 bases between. This CDR3 is 15 amino acids long. The CDR3 sequence: CASSLLTASTDTQYF. DNA of the CDR3: TGCGCCAGCAGCTTATTAACGGCTAGCACAGATACGCAGTATTTT.

The V and J genes are TRBV20-1 and TRBJ1-1; tentative D call: TRBD1 (5 bases). Trimming took 7 bases from V and 5 from J, leaving 14 bases between them. CDR3 size: 12 residues. The germline V gene has CDR1 DFQATT and CDR2 SNEGSKA (reference sequence). The CDR3 loop reads CSGPGQGTEAFF. CDR3 in DNA: TGCAGTGGCCCGGGGCAAGGGACTGAAGCTTTCTTT.

Concerning this clonotype: At one end the junction does not follow the germline gene, possibly because of a read error. The V and J genes are TRBV11-2 and TRBJ2-2, with 7 bases that match TRBD2. The CDR3 sequence is 16 residues long. Germline values: CDR1 SGHAT, CDR2 FQNNGV. The CDR3 nucleotides are TGTGCCAGCAGCTTAGGTCTGGCGGGAGCCCCCGGGGAGCTGATTTTT. It is translated as CASSLGLAGAPGELIF.

The chain joins TRBV11-1 to TRBJ2-3, with TRBD2 identical over 10 bases. The CDR3 consists of 15 residues. The V gene end was trimmed by 1 base and the J gene end by 8 bases; junction bases not matched to a gene: 6. Germline CDR1 SGHAT, CDR2 FQDESV (reference sequence). DNA of the CDR3: TGTGCCAGCAGCTTAGGTCCTAGCGGGAGTTCTACGCAGTATTTT. Its protein is CASSLGPSGSSTQYF.

This clonotype has a handful of counts. The rearrangement uses TRBV3-1 and TRBJ1-6, with TRBD1 matching over 7 bases. V shed 0 bases and J 7 bases; nucleotides not matched to a gene: 3. Per the germline V gene, CDR1 is LGHDT and CDR2 is YNNKEL (reference sequence). This CDR3 spans 15 amino acids. CDR3 nucleotide sequence: TGTGCCAGCAGCCAAGACGTCAGGGGGAATTCACCCCTCCACTTT. As protein: CASSQDVRGNSPLHF.

V is TRBV5-1 and J is TRBJ2-7, with TRBD2 identical over 7 bases. With 4 bases clipped from V and 5 bases from J, the junction kept 9 bases outside the gene matches. Germline V lookup: CDR1 SGHRS, CDR2 YFSETQ. The CDR3 spans 14 residues. CDR3 amino acids: CASSPGGLVDEQYF. CDR3 nucleotide sequence: TGCGCCAGCAGCCCCGGAGGACTAGTCGACGAGCAGTACTTC.

This rearrangement joins TRBV6-2 or TRBV6-3 to TRBJ2-3; 9 nucleotides agree with TRBD2. Trimming cost V 0 bases and J 6 bases; bases outside gene matches: 13. Looked up from germline, CDR1 is MNHEY and CDR2 is SVGEGT. This CDR3 has 18 amino acids. CDR3 nucleotide sequence: TGTGCCAGCAGTTACTCTCCCTCTACTAGCGGGTCTGCGGATACGCAGTATTTT. This translates into CASSYSPSTSGSADTQYF.

The V call is TRBV4-2, the J call TRBJ1-2; D gene unclear. Germline V lookup: CDR1 LGHNA, CDR2 YNFKEQ. The CDR3 has 15 amino acids. The V end was cut by 5 bases, the J end by 2 bases, with 15 bases between. CDR3 sequence reads: CASSGLGERNYGYTF. The CDR3 nucleotides are TGTGCCAGCAGCGGTCTCGGGGAGAGAAACTATGGCTACACCTTC.

The rearrangement links TRBV5-1 to TRBJ1-1, with D possibly TRBD1 on 6 matching bases. V was clipped by 4 bases and J by 1 base, with 14 bases between them. The germline CDR1 and CDR2 sequences are SGHRS and YFSETQ. The CDR3 runs to 15 residues. CDR3 region: CASSDEWGANTEAFF. CDR3 nucleotides: TGCGCCAGCAGCGACGAATGGGGGGCGAACACTGAAGCTTTCTTT. The complete variable domain, with remaining parts taken from reference TRBV5-1 and TRBJ1-1, reads KAGVTQTPRYLIKTRGQQVTLSCSPISGHRSVSWYQQTPGQGLQFLFEYFSETQRNKGNFPGRFSGRQFSNSRSEMNVSTLELGDSALYLCASSDEWGANTEAFFGQGTRLTVV.

This clonotype was seen ten or more times. The DNA of the CDR3 is TGCAGCGTTGGGCTAGCGGTGAACACCGGGGAGCTGTTTTTT. Translation: CSVGLAVNTGELFF. This chain links TRBV29-1 with TRBJ2-2; 7 bases are shared with TRBD2. Per germline, CDR1 SQVTM and CDR2 ANQGSEA. The CDR3 is 14 amino acids. With V trimmed by 4 bases and J by 1 base, 3 bases remained unmatched.

In this sample, this clonotype turned up a few times. The V call is TRBV11-2, the J call TRBJ2-3; D unresolved. CDR1 and CDR2 from the germline V gene are SGHAT and FQNNGV. The V and J ends lost 1 base and 1 base respectively, with 21 bases between them. CDR3 length equals 19 residues. The CDR3 nucleotides are TGTGCCAGCAGCTTAGGTCCGAGCCTCTCTACTTTTCGCACAGATACGCAGTATTTT. It translates to CASSLGPSLSTFRTDTQYF.

This chain uses TRBV2 with TRBJ2-1; either TRBD1 or TRBD2 may fit D (5 bases each). Germline V gives CDR1 SNHLY, CDR2 FYNNEI. This CDR3 comprises 15 residues. With 1 base removed from V and 2 bases from J, the gap between germline ends came to 9 bases. The CDR3 reads CASSEGGFPYNEQFF. The CDR3 bases are TGTGCCAGCAGTGAAGGGGGGTTTCCCTACAATGAGCAGTTCTTC. Full variable domain (remainder filled in from reference TRBV2 and TRBJ2-1): EPEVTQTPSHQVTQMGQEVILRCVPISNHLYFYWYRQILGQKVEFLVSFYNNEISEKSEIFDDQFSVERPDGSNFTLKIRSTKLEDSAMYFCASSEGGFPYNEQFFGPGTRLTVL.

Only a few counts were recorded for this clonotype. The CDR3 DNA reads as TGTGCCAGCAGGGGGGTAGGGGGTTCCTACGAGCAGTACTTC. It codes for CASRGVGGSYEQYF. The rearrangement links TRBV13 to TRBJ2-7, with D perhaps matching TRBD1 (6 bases). CDR1 PRHDT and CDR2 FYEKMQ come from the germline V gene (reference sequence). The length of the CDR3 is 14 residues. The germline V and J ends were trimmed by 6 bases and 1 base, with 13 bases remaining between them.

J is TRBJ1-1 and V is TRBV18; D is unclear. The CDR3 is made up of 14 amino acids. V lost 3 bases, J lost 1 base, and 9 bases lay in between. Looked up from germline, CDR1 is KGHSH and CDR2 is LQKENI. The CDR3 DNA sequence: TGTGCCAGCTCACCTTGGGCAAGGAACACTGAAGCTTTCTTT. Protein sequence: CASSPWARNTEAFF.